Presented here are 8 T cell receptor beta chains from one specimen sequenced in a study of cytomegalovirus exposure and HLA in healthy donors (dated by TCRdb to about 2017). The library was generated by the immunoSEQ multiplex PCR assay. A mixture of 60 forward primers for TCR Vbeta segments and 13 reverse primers for TCR Jbeta segments was used in the multiplex PCR. Here the immuneACCESS table is served through TCRdb, limited to in-frame sequences with V and J called. Missing clones are a known gap in these copies; in checked studies unresolved V genes cover under half, and the rest lacks a known reason. In all, the sample holds 120,000 or so clones, and over 60% of those were seen once. Of the sample, less than 3% is held by the ten largest clones. The sample was PBMCs. The receptors shown here come from a woman between 40 and 50 years old in good health and CMV-seropositive.

J is TRBJ1-1 and V is TRBV7-3, with a tentative D call TRBD1 (5 bases). The CDR3 has 13 amino acids. The germline V gene has CDR1 SGHTA and CDR2 FQGTGA. V lost 4 bases and J 0 bases, leaving 6 bases between the germline ends. In nucleotides, the CDR3 is TGTGCCAGCAGCTCAGGGTTGAACACTGAAGCTTTCTTT. Translation gives CASSSGLNTEAFF.

V is TRBV4-1 and J is TRBJ1-2; 9 bases are shared with TRBD1. This CDR3 region has 15 residues. Losses at the gene ends were 1 base for V and 5 bases for J; bases not matched to a gene: 5. Germline-derived CDR1 and CDR2 are MGHRA and YSYEKL. The DNA for the CDR3 is TGCGCCAGCAGCCAAGCCCCGGGACAGGGATATGGCTACACCTTC. Encoded protein: CASSQAPGQGYGYTF.

The V gene is TRBV11-2, the J gene TRBJ2-3; 11 nucleotides match TRBD2. Trimming at V came to 7 bases and at J to 3 bases, leaving 18 bases not matched to a gene. The CDR3 loop spans 19 amino acids. The germline V gene has CDR1 SGHAT and CDR2 FQNNGV. CDR3 region: CASNRKEPTSGSPTDTQYF. The CDR3 DNA reads as TGTGCCAGCAACCGGAAGGAGCCCACTAGCGGGAGCCCGACAGATACGCAGTATTTT.

V is TRBV7-9 and J is TRBJ2-1, with 7 bases aligning to TRBD2. CDR1 and CDR2 from the germline V gene are SEHNR and FQNEAQ (reference sequence). The length of the CDR3 is 16 residues. V dropped 7 bases and J dropped 0; count of bases not matched to a gene: 9. The CDR3 DNA reads as TGTGCCAGCAACAAGTGGGGGGGTGGCTCCTACAATGAGCAGTTCTTC. It is translated as CASNKWGGGSYNEQFF.

The chain has TRBV5-1 and TRBJ2-2; 8 bases are a match to TRBD1. V shed 4 bases and J 5 bases; nucleotides not matched to a gene: 10. CDR1 is SGHRS and CDR2 is YFSETQ in the germline V gene. The CDR3 consists of 16 residues. CDR3 sequence (DNA): TGCGCCAGCAGCCAACAGGGGCAGGGGGCTACCGGGGAGCTGTTTTTT. It encodes CASSQQGQGATGELFF. Based on the CDR3 plus reference TRBV5-1 and TRBJ2-2, the full variable domain is KAGVTQTPRYLIKTRGQQVTLSCSPISGHRSVSWYQQTPGQGLQFLFEYFSETQRNKGNFPGRFSGRQFSNSRSEMNVSTLELGDSALYLCASSQQGQGATGELFFGEGSRLTVL.

V usage is TRBV9 and J usage is TRBJ2-1; TRBD2 matches at 9 bases. The junction had 5 bases not matched to a gene; V was cut back by 0 bases and J by 4 bases. Germline CDR1 and CDR2: SGDLS and YYNGEE. The CDR3 consists of 16 residues. CDR3 nucleotide sequence: TGTGCCAGCAGCGTAGGTAGCGGGAGTTCATACAATGAGCAGTTCTTC. This encodes CASSVGSGSSYNEQFF.

The genes are TRBV19 and TRBJ2-1, with 9 bases that match TRBD1. CDR1 and CDR2 (germline): LNHDA, SQIVND (reference sequence). This CDR3 is built from 16 residues. The junction had 7 bases not matched to a gene; V was cut back by 1 base and J by 6 bases. The CDR3 bases are TGTGCCAGTAGTATAGGGACAGGGGTAAGAGGCAATGAGCAGTTCTTC. Translating gives CASSIGTGVRGNEQFF.

CDR3 residues: CASSPPDRLNTGELFF. The CDR3 bases are TGCGCCAGCAGCCCCCCGGACAGGCTTAACACCGGGGAGCTGTTTTTT. The chain has TRBV4-1 and TRBJ2-2; TRBD1 matches at 7 bases. CDR3 length equals 16 residues. V shed 4 bases, J shed 2 bases, and the junction held 7 bases outside the gene matches. Germline CDR1 and CDR2: MGHRA and YSYEKL.